What follows are 25 T cell receptor beta chains derived from one specimen sequenced in a study of T cell responses to AZD1222 COVID-19 vaccine. Clones were sequenced by immunoSEQ multiplex PCR, and TCRdb holds only the in-frame ones, with some missing. The sample consists of about 56,000 clones, 86% of them appearing once. The sequences come from peripheral blood, collected 28 days after the second AZD1222 dose. The source of these receptors is an adult who received the AZD1222 COVID-19 vaccine.

The rearrangement joins TRBV19 to TRBJ2-1; TRBD2 is a possible D gene (6 bases). V dropped 8 bases and J dropped 0 bases, with 11 bases sitting between them. The germline V gene encodes CDR1 LNHDA and CDR2 SQIVND (reference sequence). This CDR3 is built from 14 residues. The CDR3 DNA reads TGTGCCAGTCGGGACTCGAGCTCCTACAATGAGCAGTTCTTC. Amino acids: CASRDSSSYNEQFF.

The chain joins TRBV3-1 (or the pseudogene TRBV3-2) to TRBJ2-7; D might be TRBD1 or TRBD2, each matching 5 bases. The CDR3 totals 14 residues. The germline V gene has CDR1 LGHDT and CDR2 YNNKEL (reference sequence). Trimming removed 1 base at V and 3 bases at J, with 10 bases between. CDR3 in DNA: TGTGCCAGCAGCCAAGGGGGGTTTGGCTACGAGCAGTACTTC. Protein product: CASSQGGFGYEQYF.

CDR3 amino acids: CASRSQAGGTNEKLFF. CDR3 coding DNA: TGTGCCAGCAGATCGCAAGCAGGGGGCACTAATGAAAAACTGTTTTTT. V gene TRBV7-2 combines with J gene TRBJ1-4; 8 bases fit TRBD1. The germline V gene has CDR1 SGHTA and CDR2 FQGNSA. The CDR3 is 16 amino acids. The V and J ends lost 6 bases and 2 bases, in that order; junction bases with no gene match: 8.

The rearrangement joins TRBV5-1 to TRBJ2-5; 8 positions match TRBD2. In germline, CDR1 is SGHRS, CDR2 YFSETQ. CDR3 length equals 13 residues. V was clipped by 7 bases and J by 5 bases; unmatched bases: 7. CDR3 residues: CASRPGGFETQYF. As DNA, the CDR3 is TGCGCCAGCCGACCGGGGGGGTTTGAGACCCAGTACTTC.

The V gene is TRBV24-1, the J gene TRBJ1-4, with D unresolved. CDR1 is KGHDR, CDR2 SFDVKD, per germline. Trimming took off 3 bases at V and 2 bases at J, with 0 bases between the two ends. The CDR3 runs to 12 residues. This CDR3 is CATSDTNEKLFF. The CDR3 nucleotides read TGTGCCACCAGTGATACTAATGAAAAACTGTTTTTT.

A few counts support this clone. This sequence joins TRBV28 and TRBJ1-6, with D possibly being TRBD1 (5 bases). The CDR3 has 13 residues. V was clipped by 5 bases and J by 11 bases, with 13 bases between them. The germline CDR1 and CDR2 sequences are MDHEN and SYDVKM. CDR3 protein: CASSDSSGTPLHF. The CDR3 DNA reads TGTGCCAGCAGTGACAGCTCAGGCACACCCCTCCACTTT.

This sequence joins TRBV7-8 and TRBJ1-1; 8 nucleotides agree with TRBD1. Germline lookup yields CDR1 SGHVS and CDR2 FQNEAQ. The CDR3 sequence is 13 residues long. The trim removed 3 bases at V and 3 bases at J, leaving 0 bases unmatched. Here the CDR3 DNA reads TGTGCCAGCAGCTTGGACAGGGACACTGAAGCTTTCTTT. It translates to CASSLDRDTEAFF.

This chain uses TRBV27 with TRBJ2-7; D might be TRBD1 (5 bases). This CDR3 contains 13 residues. The germline V and J ends were trimmed by 5 bases and 3 bases, with 11 bases remaining between them. Germline loops: CDR1 MNHEY, CDR2 SMNVEV (reference sequence). The CDR3 is CASSKQDGYEQYF. The CDR3 nucleotides are TGTGCCAGCAGTAAACAGGATGGCTACGAGCAGTACTTC.

The chain joins TRBV29-1 to TRBJ1-3, with D possibly TRBD1 on 5 matching bases. The CDR3 spans 13 residues. Germline V lookup: CDR1 SQVTM, CDR2 ANQGSEA. The V gene lost 4 bases and the J gene lost 2 bases, with 9 bases spanning the gap. The CDR3 region is CSVGRGPGNTIYF. CDR3 nucleotide sequence: TGCAGCGTTGGTAGGGGCCCTGGAAACACCATATATTTT.

As DNA, the CDR3 is TGCGCCAGCAGCCAAGCCTGGGGGAATAACTACGAGCAGTACTTC. Translated: CASSQAWGNNYEQYF. V and J are TRBV4-3 and TRBJ2-7; tentatively, D is TRBD1 or TRBD2 (5 bases each). CDR1 LGHNA and CDR2 YSLEER come from the germline V gene. V was clipped by 1 base and J by 3 bases, with 13 bases between them. This CDR3 has 15 residues.

This clone was counted a single time. This sequence joins TRBV29-1 and TRBJ2-5, with TRBD2 matching 8 bases. This CDR3 is 13 amino acids long. From germline, CDR1 is SQVTM and CDR2 ANQGSEA. CDR3 sequence: CALPPGGVETQYF. The DNA of the CDR3 is TGCGCACTTCCCCCGGGGGGGGTAGAGACCCAGTACTTC.

This clone has just one count. The chain employs TRBV6-4 and TRBJ1-1; 8 bases map to TRBD1. V dropped 3 bases and J dropped 2; count of bases not matched to a gene: 5. From germline, CDR1 is MRHNA and CDR2 SNTAGT. There are 15 residues in the CDR3. The CDR3: CASSDLGQGNTEAFF. The CDR3 nucleotides are TGTGCCAGCAGTGATCTAGGACAGGGCAACACTGAAGCTTTCTTT.

The chain links TRBV6-7 to TRBJ2-7; D tentatively reads TRBD1 or TRBD2 (5 bases each). TRBV6-7 is an ORF, and what it does is uncertain. Trimming took off 0 bases at V and 2 bases at J, with 17 bases between the two ends. The CDR3 length is 17 residues. The CDR3 coding sequence is TGTGCCAGCAGTTACTCGACCGGGACCCCGGCTACCTACGAGCAGTACTTC. Translation gives CASSYSTGTPATYEQYF.

The chain combines TRBV5-4 with TRBJ1-3; D not resolved. The CDR3 is made up of 14 amino acids. The germline gives CDR1 SGHNT, CDR2 YYREEE (reference sequence). Trimming took 0 bases from V and 1 from J, leaving 5 bases between them. CDR3 sequence (DNA): TGTGCCAGCAGCTTGGGACGTTCTGGAAACACCATATATTTT. Amino acids: CASSLGRSGNTIYF.

The chain employs TRBV15 and TRBJ2-7; D is tentatively TRBD1 or TRBD2 (5 bases each). Germline V gives CDR1 LNHNV, CDR2 YYDKDF (reference sequence). The CDR3 spans 14 residues. Trimming removed 5 bases at V and 5 bases at J, with 16 bases between. The CDR3 region is CATSVTGTRNEQYF. Here the CDR3 DNA reads TGTGCCACCAGCGTTACCGGGACGCGCAACGAGCAGTACTTC.

The chain links TRBV6-1 to TRBJ1-3, with TRBD1 as a possible D gene (5 bases). Germline lookup yields CDR1 MNHNS and CDR2 SASEGT. V shed 0 bases and J shed 2 bases, with 8 bases lying between them. The CDR3 loop spans 15 amino acids. Here the CDR3 DNA reads TGTGCCAGCAGTGAAGCGGGGGGTACTGGAAACACCATATATTTT. Its protein product is CASSEAGGTGNTIYF.

V and J are TRBV7-2 and TRBJ1-5; possibly TRBD1 for D (6 bases). Trimming took 4 bases from V and 6 from J, leaving 19 bases between them. The CDR3 length is 16 residues. The V gene's germline CDR1 is SGHTA and CDR2 FQGNSA. The CDR3 sequence is CASSYKGGKGAQPQHF. CDR3 DNA sequence: TGTGCCAGCAGCTACAAGGGGGGGAAAGGCGCTCAGCCCCAGCATTTT.

The V gene is TRBV5-1, the J gene TRBJ2-1; 12 nucleotides match TRBD2. The length of the CDR3 is 15 residues. J lost 10 bases, V lost 1 base, and 6 bases had no gene match. Germline V gene data show CDR1 as SGHRS and CDR2 as YFSETQ. This chain's CDR3 is CASSLRLAGAREQFF. The CDR3 DNA is TGCGCCAGCAGCTTGCGACTAGCGGGAGCAAGGGAGCAGTTCTTC. Based on the CDR3 plus reference TRBV5-1 and TRBJ2-1, the full variable domain is KAGVTQTPRYLIKTRGQQVTLSCSPISGHRSVSWYQQTPGQGLQFLFEYFSETQRNKGNFPGRFSGRQFSNSRSEMNVSTLELGDSALYLCASSLRLAGAREQFFGPGTRLTVL.

The chain employs TRBV18 and TRBJ2-7; TRBD1 agrees at 9 bases. This CDR3 has 15 amino acids. In germline, CDR1 is KGHSH, CDR2 LQKENI. With V trimmed by 5 bases and J by 3 bases, 8 bases remained unmatched. As DNA, the CDR3 is TGTGCCAGCTCATCATCAACAGGGGGCGACTACGAGCAGTACTTC. This gives the protein CASSSSTGGDYEQYF.

The rearrangement uses TRBV5-1 and TRBJ2-7; no reliable D call. This CDR3 region has 13 residues. V was cut by 7 bases and J by 5 bases, with 16 bases left in between. Germline V gives CDR1 SGHRS, CDR2 YFSETQ. The CDR3 here is CASRPHVGNEQYF. In DNA, the CDR3 is TGCGCCAGCCGTCCCCACGTAGGGAACGAGCAGTACTTC.

The V call is TRBV25-1, the J call TRBJ2-5; a weak D match, TRBD1 (5 bases). Per germline, CDR1 MGHDK and CDR2 SYGVNS. There are 13 residues in the CDR3. Trimming stripped 4 bases from V and 6 bases from J, with 12 bases between. CDR3 in DNA: TGTGCCAGCAGTGGGCAGGGTGTTAAGACCCAGTACTTC. This translates into CASSGQGVKTQYF.

V is TRBV6-5 and J is TRBJ1-3; 7 bases agree with TRBD1. The CDR3 runs to 15 residues. Trimming took 6 bases from V and 5 from J; bases not matched to a gene: 10. The germline gives CDR1 MNHEY, CDR2 SVGAGI. The CDR3: CASSLGRGLRNTIYF. CDR3 nucleotide sequence: TGTGCCAGCAGCCTCGGGAGGGGGCTCAGAAACACCATATATTTT.

J is TRBJ1-2 and V is TRBV7-2; tentative D call: TRBD1 (6 bases). CDR1 is SGHTA, CDR2 FQGNSA, per germline. CDR3 length: 12 amino acids. The V end lost 1 base, the J end lost 8 bases, and 8 bases lay between the germline ends. The CDR3 sequence is CASSLGGHGYTF. CDR3 DNA: TGTGCCAGCAGCTTAGGGGGACACGGCTACACCTTC.

The chain joins TRBV19 to TRBJ1-3, with 9 bases identical to TRBD1. There are 15 residues in the CDR3. Per the germline V gene, CDR1 is LNHDA and CDR2 is SQIVND (reference sequence). V lost 3 bases, J lost 4 bases, and 4 bases stayed unmatched. CDR3 sequence: CASSMGQGSGNTIYF. CDR3 coding DNA: TGTGCCAGTAGTATGGGACAGGGCAGCGGAAACACCATATATTTT.

This chain joins TRBV6-6 and TRBJ2-1, with 8 bases matching TRBD2. The CDR3 totals 16 residues. Germline V gene lookup returns CDR1 MNHNY and CDR2 SVGAGI (reference sequence). The V gene end was trimmed by 6 bases and the J gene end by 5 bases; junction bases not matched to a gene: 12. The CDR3 bases are TGTGCCAGCAGCCCTCGGGAGGGAGCCCGGAACAATGAGCAGTTCTTC. It specifies CASSPREGARNNEQFF.